This T cell receptor beta chain stems from a study of control samples from healthy donors and cancer patients. Germline V lookup: CDR1 MNHEY, CDR2 SMNVEV (reference sequence). Trimming stripped 2 bases from V and 5 bases from J, with 15 bases between. This CDR3 contains 15 residues. Assay: immunoSEQ multiplex PCR; the TCRdb copy retains only in-frame clones and omits some. The sample has about 130,000 clones; just under 95% are singletons. The sample consisted of PBMCs. V usage is TRBV27 and J usage is TRBJ2-5; D may be TRBD1 (7 bases). The TCR sequence derives from a man in his 60s with colorectal cancer. This CDR3 is CASSLQGGPTETQYF. DNA for the CDR3: TGTGCCAGCAGTTTACAGGGGGGACCAACGGAGACCCAGTACTTC.